This T cell receptor (beta chain) was sequenced in a study of human T cells and chemical hapten exposure. Study at large: Across its roughly 22 weeks, the study gave patients weekly diphenylcyclopropenone doses to the scalp. General study findings and limits: The number of TCRs above 1 in 1000 frequency did not change after DPC sensitization.

One entry per CDR3 protein results from TCRdb running MiXCR on the RACE reads. The table has about 70,000 distinct CDR3 sequences, over 7.5% seen once; the top ten hold roughly 3.3%. Time point given: patch test 1, 2 weeks after DPC sensitization. Treatment specified: therapeutic diphenylcyclopropenone sensitization with weekly scalp DPC. On this clonotype itself: The antigen is not known.

Germline-derived CDR1 and CDR2 are SGHNT and YYREEE (reference sequence). J lost 2 bases, V lost 3 bases, and 3 bases had no gene match. The CDR3 has 15 residues. The sequenced sample was whole blood, obtained in connection with sensitization to the hapten diphenylcyclopropenone (DPC). This sequence originates from a middle-aged woman with alopecia areata. Some clones in this sample may be carry-over from other donors' samples. The chain carries TRBV5-4 and TRBJ2-1; 9 bases match TRBD1. The CDR3 DNA sequence: TGTGCCAGCAGCTCCCGACAGGGGGCCTACAATGAGCAGTTCTTC. This gives the protein CASSSRQGAYNEQFF.